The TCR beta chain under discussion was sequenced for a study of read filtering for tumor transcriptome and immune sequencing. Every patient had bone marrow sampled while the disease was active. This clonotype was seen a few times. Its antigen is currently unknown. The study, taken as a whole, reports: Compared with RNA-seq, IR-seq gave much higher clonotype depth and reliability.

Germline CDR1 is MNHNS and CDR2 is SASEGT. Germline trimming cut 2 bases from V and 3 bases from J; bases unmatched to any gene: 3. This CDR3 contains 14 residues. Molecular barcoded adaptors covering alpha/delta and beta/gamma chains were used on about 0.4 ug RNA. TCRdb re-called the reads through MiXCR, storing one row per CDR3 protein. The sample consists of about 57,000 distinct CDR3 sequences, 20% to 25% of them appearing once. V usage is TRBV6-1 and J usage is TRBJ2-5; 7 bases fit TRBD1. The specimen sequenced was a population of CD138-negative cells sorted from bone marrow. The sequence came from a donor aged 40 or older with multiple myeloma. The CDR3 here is CASSEFGTEETQYF. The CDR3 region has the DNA TGTGCCAGCAGTGAATTCGGGACAGAAGAGACCCAGTACTTC.